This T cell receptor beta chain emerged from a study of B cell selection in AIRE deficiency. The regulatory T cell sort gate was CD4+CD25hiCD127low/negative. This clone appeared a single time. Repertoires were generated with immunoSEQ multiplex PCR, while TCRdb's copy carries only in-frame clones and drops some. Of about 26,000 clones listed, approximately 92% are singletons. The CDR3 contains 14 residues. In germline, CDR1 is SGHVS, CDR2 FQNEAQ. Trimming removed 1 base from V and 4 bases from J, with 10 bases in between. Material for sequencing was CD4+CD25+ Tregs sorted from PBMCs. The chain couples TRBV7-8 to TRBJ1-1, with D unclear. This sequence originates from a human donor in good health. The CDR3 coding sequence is TGTGCCAGCAGCTTAGAAATGGGTTTCACTGAAGCTTTCTTT. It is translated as CASSLEMGFTEAFF.